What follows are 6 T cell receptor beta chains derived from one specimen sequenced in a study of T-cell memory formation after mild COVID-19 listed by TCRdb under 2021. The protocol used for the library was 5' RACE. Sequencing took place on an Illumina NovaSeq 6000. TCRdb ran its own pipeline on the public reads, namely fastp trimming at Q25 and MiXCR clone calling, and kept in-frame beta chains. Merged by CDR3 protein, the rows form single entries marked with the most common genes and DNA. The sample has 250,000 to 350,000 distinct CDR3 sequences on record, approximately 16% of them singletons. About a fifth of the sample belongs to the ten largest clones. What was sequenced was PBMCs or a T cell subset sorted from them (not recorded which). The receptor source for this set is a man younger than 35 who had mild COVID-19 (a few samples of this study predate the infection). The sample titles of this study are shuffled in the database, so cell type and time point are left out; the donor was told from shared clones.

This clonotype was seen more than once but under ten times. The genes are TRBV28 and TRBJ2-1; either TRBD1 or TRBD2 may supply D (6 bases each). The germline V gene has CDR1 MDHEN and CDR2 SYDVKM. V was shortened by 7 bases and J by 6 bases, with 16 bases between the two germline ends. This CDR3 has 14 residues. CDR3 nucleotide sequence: TGTGCCAGCAACTACCCGGGGGCGGGCAATGAGCAGTTCTTC. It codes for CASNYPGAGNEQFF.

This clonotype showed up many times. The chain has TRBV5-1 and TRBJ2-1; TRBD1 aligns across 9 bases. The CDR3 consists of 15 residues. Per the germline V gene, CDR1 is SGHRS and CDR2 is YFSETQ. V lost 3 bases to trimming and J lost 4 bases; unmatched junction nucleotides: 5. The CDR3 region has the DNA TGCGCCAGCAGCTCGCCGGGACAGGGATACAATGAGCAGTTCTTC. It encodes CASSSPGQGYNEQFF.

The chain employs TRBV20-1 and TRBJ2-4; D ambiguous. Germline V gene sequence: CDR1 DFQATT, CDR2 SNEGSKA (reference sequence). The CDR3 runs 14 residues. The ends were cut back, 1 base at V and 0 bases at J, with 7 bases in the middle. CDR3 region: CSARGQLAKNIQYF. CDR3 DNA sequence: TGCAGTGCTAGAGGACAACTAGCCAAAAACATTCAGTACTTC.

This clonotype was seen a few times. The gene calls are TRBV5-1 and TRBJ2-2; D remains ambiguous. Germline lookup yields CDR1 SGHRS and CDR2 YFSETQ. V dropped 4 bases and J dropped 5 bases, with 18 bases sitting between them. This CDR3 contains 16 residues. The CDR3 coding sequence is TGCGCCAGCAGCCCCCCTAGTGTTGCGAGGACCGGGGAGCTGTTTTTT. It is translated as CASSPPSVARTGELFF.

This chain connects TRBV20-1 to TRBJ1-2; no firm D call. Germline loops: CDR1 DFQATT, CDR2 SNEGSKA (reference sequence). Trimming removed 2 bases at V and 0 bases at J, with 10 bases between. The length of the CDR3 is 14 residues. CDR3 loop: CSARSQSSNYGYTF. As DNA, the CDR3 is TGCAGTGCTAGAAGCCAATCCTCTAACTATGGCTACACCTTC.

The DNA of the CDR3 is TGTGCCAGCAGCTTCGGCGGGGACTATAATGAAAAACTGTTTTTT. Translated, it gives CASSFGGDYNEKLFF. The chain recombines TRBV7-2 with TRBJ1-4; tentatively, D is TRBD1 (5 bases). The CDR3 sequence is 15 residues long. V was trimmed by 3 bases and J by 4 bases, leaving 12 bases between them. The germline V gene has CDR1 SGHTA and CDR2 FQGNSA.